A single sample gave rise to the 11 T cell receptor beta chains below, sequenced in a study of spatial heterogeneity in lung cancer. Time point specified: sample taken at primary tumor resection. Via MiXCR, TCRdb re-called the 5' RACE reads, giving one row per CDR3 protein. The sample carries about 40,000 distinct CDR3 sequences, roughly 5.4% recorded once. The source material was PBMCs, sampled at surgery. All receptors come from a female donor with early-stage non-small cell lung cancer.

This clonotype was seen repeatedly, ten times or more. This chain connects TRBV10-3 to TRBJ2-7; 9 bases agree with TRBD1. The CDR3 covers 14 residues. The germline gives CDR1 ENHRY, CDR2 SYGVKD. V shed 5 bases, J shed 5 bases, and the junction held 7 bases outside the gene matches. Here the CDR3 reads CAISLRQGVHEQYF. CDR3 in DNA: TGTGCCATCAGTCTCCGACAGGGGGTCCACGAGCAGTACTTC.

This clonotype was observed many times. The chain carries TRBV20-1 and TRBJ2-7, with 16 positions matching TRBD2. Trimming at V came to 1 base and at J to 5 bases, leaving 11 bases not matched to a gene. The CDR3 totals 18 residues. Germline CDR1 is DFQATT and CDR2 is SNEGSKA (reference sequence). The CDR3 spells CSARGQGTSGGAIDEQYF. CDR3 DNA sequence: TGCAGTGCTAGAGGGCAAGGGACTAGCGGGGGGGCCATCGACGAGCAGTACTTC.

This clonotype was picked up many times. The chain couples TRBV6-2 or TRBV6-3 to TRBJ1-5; 8 bases line up with TRBD1. V trimming: 7 bases; J trimming: 4 bases; junction bases outside the gene matches: 6. The germline gives CDR1 MNHEY, CDR2 SVGEGT. The length of the CDR3 is 14 residues. The CDR3 DNA sequence: TGTGCCAGCACCTACAGGGGGAATAATCAGCCCCAGCATTTT. Its protein product is CASTYRGNNQPQHF.

This clonotype was seen ten or more times. This sequence joins TRBV12-5 and TRBJ2-1; D gene uncertain. Trimming pared 6 bases from V and 3 bases from J, leaving 12 bases between. CDR1 and CDR2 from the germline V gene are LGHNT and FRNRAP. The CDR3 runs 14 residues. This CDR3 is CASGATSIYNEQFF. The CDR3 DNA sequence: TGTGCTAGTGGGGCGACATCTATCTACAATGAGCAGTTCTTC.

This clonotype showed up just a few times. The rearrangement links TRBV5-1 to TRBJ2-1; D is perhaps TRBD1 or TRBD2 (5 bases each). The CDR3 has 14 residues. The germline V gene encodes CDR1 SGHRS and CDR2 YFSETQ. The V end lost 5 bases, the J end lost 7 bases, and 16 bases lay between the germline ends. In DNA form, the CDR3 reads TGCGCCAGCAGTTCCGGGACCTTCGGAAATGAGCAGTTCTTC. The encoded protein is CASSSGTFGNEQFF.

The sample holds many counts of this clonotype. The V call is TRBV7-3, the J call TRBJ2-5, with D uncertain. Germline V CDR1 and CDR2: SGHTA, FQGTGA. V lost 1 base and J 8 bases, leaving 26 bases between the germline ends. The CDR3 consists of 18 residues. The CDR3 DNA reads as TGTGCCAGCAGCTTAAACCCGGGCCCCCCGGTAGCCTTCGCAACCCAGTACTTC. Amino acid sequence: CASSLNPGPPVAFATQYF. Based on the CDR3 plus reference TRBV7-3 and TRBJ2-5, the full variable domain is GAGVSQTPSNKVTEKGKYVELRCDPISGHTALYWYRQSLGQGPEFLIYFQGTGAADDSGLPNDRFFAVRPEGSVSTLKIQRTERGDSAVYLCASSLNPGPPVAFATQYFGPGTRLLVL.

This clonotype was picked up many times. The chain carries TRBV28 and TRBJ1-6; no firm D call. The CDR3 consists of 16 residues. Germline lookup yields CDR1 MDHEN and CDR2 SYDVKM. Trimming removed 8 bases at V and 7 bases at J, with 21 bases between. For the CDR3, the DNA is TGTGCCAGCTACGCCCCAGCCCGGGTTATAAATTCACCCCTCCACTTT. This translates into CASYAPARVINSPLHF.

Ten or more counts support this clonotype. The chain couples TRBV20-1 to TRBJ2-1; 8 bases align to TRBD2. V shed 0 bases and J 4 bases; nucleotides not matched to a gene: 5. Germline CDR1 DFQATT, CDR2 SNEGSKA (reference sequence). This CDR3 is 15 amino acids long. For the CDR3, the DNA is TGCAGTGCTAGAGATCTGAGACTAGCGTACAATGAGCAGTTCTTC. This sequence encodes CSARDLRLAYNEQFF.

This clonotype has just a few counts. This sequence joins TRBV7-9 and TRBJ2-7; 8 bases fit TRBD1. CDR3 length equals 15 residues. V was pared by 1 base and J by 2 bases, with 4 bases of the junction left unmatched. The germline V gene has CDR1 SEHNR and CDR2 FQNEAQ (reference sequence). The CDR3: CASSLGYRGTYEQYF. The CDR3, as DNA: TGTGCCAGCAGCTTAGGTTACAGGGGGACCTACGAGCAGTACTTC. The full variable domain, with the rest looked up from reference TRBV7-9 and TRBJ2-7, is DTGVSQNPRHKITKRGQNVTFRCDPISEHNRLYWYRQTLGQGPEFLTYFQNEAQLEKSRLLSDRFSAERPKGSFSTLEIQRTEQGDSAMYLCASSLGYRGTYEQYFGPGTRLTVT.

In its sample, this clonotype ranks as medium-sized. The chain's CDR3 is CSARTPPGETQYF. The CDR3 DNA sequence: TGCAGTGCCCGAACCCCCCCCGGGGAGACCCAGTACTTC. The chain joins TRBV20-1 to TRBJ2-5; D not resolved. Germline lookup yields CDR1 DFQATT and CDR2 SNEGSKA (reference sequence). The CDR3 consists of 13 residues. Trimming cost V 6 bases and J 5 bases, with 16 bases left between them.

Notes on this clonotype: Mismatch with germline at one junction end may stem from a read error. The rearrangement joins TRBV5-1 to TRBJ1-5, with D perhaps matching TRBD1 (6 bases). Per the germline V gene, CDR1 is SGHRS and CDR2 is YFSETQ. CDR3 size: 14 residues. For the CDR3, the DNA is TGCGTCAGCAGCGACGGGGGCGGCAATCAGCCCCAGCATTTT. It translates to CVSSDGGGNQPQHF.